The 22 T cell receptor beta chains listed next were all sequenced from one sample in a study of cytomegalovirus exposure and HLA in healthy donors (dated by TCRdb to about 2017). Libraries were made using the immunoSEQ multiplex PCR assay. The multiplex PCR relied on a mix of 60 forward primers for TCR Vbeta segments and 13 reverse primers for TCR Jbeta segments. Held by TCRdb, this immuneACCESS table contains in-frame sequences only and omits some clones. Under half of the omission traces to an unresolved V gene where checked; the cause of the rest is unknown. This sample has roughly 170,000 clones in its table, and 82% of those were observed once. The ten largest clonotypes hold around 1.5% of the sample. Source material: PBMCs. The receptors derive from a male donor in good health and CMV-seronegative.

This chain uses TRBV9 with TRBJ2-7; the D gene is possibly TRBD1 (5 bases). The CDR3 covers 14 residues. The germline CDR1 and CDR2 sequences are SGDLS and YYNGEE. Trimming pared 1 base from V and 6 bases from J, leaving 14 bases between. DNA for the CDR3: TGTGCCAGCAGCGTAAGGGGTACTCTTGGCGAGCAGTACTTC. It encodes CASSVRGTLGEQYF.

The V call is TRBV28, the J call TRBJ2-2; D unresolved. Germline CDR1 and CDR2: MDHEN and SYDVKM. Trimming took off 4 bases at V and 0 bases at J, with 12 bases between the two ends. This CDR3 has 16 residues. The CDR3 nucleotides are TGTGCCAGCAGTTCTCCCCCAGGCGCGAACACCGGGGAGCTGTTTTTT. This sequence encodes CASSSPPGANTGELFF.

V gene TRBV28 combines with J gene TRBJ1-2, with a possible D match to TRBD1 (6 bases). Germline loops: CDR1 MDHEN, CDR2 SYDVKM. The CDR3 loop spans 15 amino acids. Trimming pared 7 bases from V and 8 bases from J, leaving 23 bases between. The CDR3 sequence is CASNLPNRAMGGYTF. The DNA of the CDR3 is TGTGCCAGCAACTTACCCAACAGGGCAATGGGAGGCTACACCTTC.

This clone showed up just a few times. V is TRBV6-5 and J is TRBJ1-4; no definite D call. From germline, CDR1 is MNHEY and CDR2 SVGAGI. Trimming left V 2 bases short and J 8 bases short, with 9 bases between. There are 13 residues in the CDR3. CDR3 DNA: TGTGCCAGCAGTTACGATGTACGGGAAAAACTGTTTTTT. This translates into CASSYDVREKLFF.

The sample holds one count of this clone. The chain recombines TRBV7-3 with TRBJ2-7, with 9 bases aligning to TRBD2. Germline CDR1 SGHTA, CDR2 FQGTGA. The CDR3 loop spans 15 amino acids. Trimming removed 2 bases from V and 2 bases from J; junction bases left unmatched: 4. The CDR3 spells CASSLSAGGPYEQYF. In nucleotides, the CDR3 is TGTGCCAGCAGCTTATCTGCGGGGGGGCCCTACGAGCAGTACTTC.

The chain uses TRBV5-1 and TRBJ2-5, with 7 bases aligning to TRBD2. CDR3 size: 16 residues. The germline V gene encodes CDR1 SGHRS and CDR2 YFSETQ. V gave up 0 bases and J gave up 5 bases; unmatched junction bases: 10. CDR3 DNA sequence: TGCGCCAGCAGCTTGGCGGGGGGACTCACGGGGGAGACCCAGTACTTC. Amino acids: CASSLAGGLTGETQYF.

This chain links TRBV19 with TRBJ2-5; 12 nucleotides agree with TRBD2. Looked up from germline, CDR1 is LNHDA and CDR2 is SQIVND (reference sequence). The CDR3 extends over 19 amino acids. V gave up 1 base and J gave up 4 bases; unmatched junction bases: 13. CDR3 nucleotide sequence: TGTGCCAGTAGTATAGGTCCCCTAGCGGGAGGGCCTCGGGGAGAGACCCAGTACTTC. Translating it yields CASSIGPLAGGPRGETQYF.

This sequence joins TRBV13 and TRBJ2-7; possibly TRBD2 for D (5 bases). Trimming shortened V by 7 bases and J by 3 bases, and 10 bases separated the two germline ends. The germline V gene has CDR1 PRHDT and CDR2 FYEKMQ (reference sequence). The CDR3 sequence is 12 residues long. The DNA for the CDR3 is TGTGCCAGCAAGGGTGGAGGCTACGAGCAGTACTTC. It yields the protein CASKGGGYEQYF.

This clone was picked up one time. V gene TRBV2 combines with J gene TRBJ1-2, with TRBD1 identical over 11 bases. Per germline, CDR1 SNHLY and CDR2 FYNNEI. The V segment lost 9 bases and the J segment 0 bases; nucleotides outside the gene matches: 15. This CDR3 has 18 amino acids. CDR3 in amino acids: CASTLGFGQGASNYGYTF. CDR3 nucleotide sequence: TGTGCCAGTACCTTGGGTTTTGGACAGGGGGCTTCTAACTATGGCTACACCTTC.

J is TRBJ2-5 and V is TRBV28; D is possibly TRBD2 (6 bases). From germline, CDR1 is MDHEN and CDR2 SYDVKM. The CDR3 consists of 15 residues. V was clipped by 5 bases and J by 5 bases, with 18 bases between them. The CDR3 reads CASSGRRENLETQYF. The CDR3 DNA reads as TGTGCCAGCAGTGGCAGACGGGAGAACTTGGAGACCCAGTACTTC.

This chain joins TRBV27 and TRBJ2-2; possibly TRBD1 for D (5 bases). V lost 2 bases and J lost 4, with 8 bases in between. CDR1 is MNHEY and CDR2 is SMNVEV in the germline V gene (reference sequence). The length of the CDR3 is 14 residues. The CDR3 sequence: CASSLGRATGELFF. DNA of the CDR3: TGTGCCAGCAGTTTAGGCAGGGCCACCGGGGAGCTGTTTTTT.

This rearrangement joins TRBV15 to TRBJ2-5; tentative D call: TRBD2 (7 bases). The CDR3 contains 16 residues. Trimming pared 4 bases from V and 1 base from J, leaving 16 bases between. Germline CDR1 LNHNV, CDR2 YYDKDF (reference sequence). The CDR3 DNA is TGTGCCACCAGCACCCTGCTGGGGGGGCGCCAAGAGACCCAGTACTTC. Its protein is CATSTLLGGRQETQYF.

Points on this clone: Distinct nucleotide sequences in the sample also encode this CDR3. The J gene is TRBJ2-7, the V gene TRBV6-4; D call uncertain. Deletions cut 2 bases from V and 2 bases from J, with 7 bases between. CDR1 MRHNA and CDR2 SNTAGT come from the germline V gene. The CDR3 has 13 amino acids. DNA for the CDR3: TGTGCCAGCAGTGACCCCTATCCCTACGAGCAGTACTTC. Translated: CASSDPYPYEQYF.

The chain recombines TRBV28 with TRBJ2-2, with TRBD2 matching 10 bases. The CDR3 totals 15 residues. Trimming cost V 6 bases and J 6 bases; bases outside gene matches: 7. Per the germline V gene, CDR1 is MDHEN and CDR2 is SYDVKM. CDR3: CASSLSGGAAGELFF. The DNA of the CDR3 is TGTGCCAGCAGCTTAAGCGGGGGGGCCGCCGGGGAGCTGTTTTTT.

The chain couples TRBV10-3 to TRBJ1-3, with D unresolved. CDR1 and CDR2 (germline): ENHRY, SYGVKD. V was shortened by 0 bases and J by 4 bases, with 4 bases between the two germline ends. The CDR3 loop spans 13 amino acids. The DNA for the CDR3 is TGTGCCATCAGTGAGTCTGGCGGAAACACCATATATTTT. Encoded protein: CAISESGGNTIYF.

CDR3 region: CAWSARGGGGYTF. The CDR3 DNA sequence: TGTGCCTGGAGCGCCAGGGGTGGAGGTGGCTACACCTTC. This chain connects TRBV30 to TRBJ1-2; D perhaps matches TRBD1 (6 bases). Germline-derived CDR1 and CDR2 are GTSNPN and SVGIG (reference sequence). The CDR3 is made up of 13 amino acids. V was pared by 3 bases and J by 7 bases, with 15 bases between.

The chain carries TRBV7-2 and TRBJ1-4; no reliable D call. Trimming shortened V by 2 bases and J by 4 bases, and 11 bases separated the two germline ends. The CDR3 loop spans 15 amino acids. Germline V gene data show CDR1 as SGHTA and CDR2 as FQGNSA. The CDR3 nucleotides read TGTGCCAGCAGCTTATCGGGGATAAATAATGAAAAACTGTTTTTT. Encoded protein: CASSLSGINNEKLFF.

This clone was counted a few times. V and J are TRBV28 and TRBJ2-5; a possible D gene is TRBD2 (6 bases). The J call is uncertain, as TRBJ2-7 better fits the DNA end. This CDR3 is 15 amino acids long. The V gene's germline CDR1 is MDHEN and CDR2 SYDVKM. CDR3 protein: CASSPPGTFTYEQYF. In nucleotides, the CDR3 is TGTGCCAGCAGCCCGCCCGGGACTTTTACCTACGAGCAGTACTTC.

This sequence joins TRBV10-1 and TRBJ2-4; 11 bases match TRBD1. The germline V gene encodes CDR1 WNHNN and CDR2 SYGVQD (reference sequence). There are 18 residues in the CDR3. Trimming took 6 bases from V and 0 from J; bases not matched to a gene: 10. This CDR3 is CASSEGQGAQLAKNIQYF. The CDR3 DNA reads TGCGCCAGCAGCGAAGGACAGGGGGCTCAACTAGCCAAAAACATTCAGTACTTC.

The V gene is TRBV25-1, the J gene TRBJ2-1; 9 bases fit TRBD2. The CDR3 contains 15 residues. V trimming: 4 bases; J trimming: 7 bases; junction bases outside the gene matches: 8. The germline V gene encodes CDR1 MGHDK and CDR2 SYGVNS. This CDR3 reads CASSVLAGVGNEQFF. The DNA for the CDR3 is TGTGCCAGCAGTGTCTTAGCGGGAGTAGGTAATGAGCAGTTCTTC. The variable domain in full, completed from reference TRBV25-1 and TRBJ2-1, reads EADIYQTPRYLVIGTGKKITLECSQTMGHDKMYWYQQDPGMELHLIHYSYGVNSTEKGDLSSESTVSRIRTEHFPLTLESARPSHTSQYLCASSVLAGVGNEQFFGPGTRLTVL.

The rearrangement links TRBV18 to TRBJ1-6, with 7 bases that match TRBD1. The V gene's germline CDR1 is KGHSH and CDR2 LQKENI. CDR3 length: 13 amino acids. Losses at the gene ends were 5 bases for V and 8 bases for J; bases not matched to a gene: 3. CDR3 loop: CASSSQGDSPLHF. The CDR3 DNA is TGTGCCAGCTCATCTCAGGGGGATTCACCCCTCCACTTT.

This chain joins TRBV5-1 and TRBJ2-3, with 8 bases aligning to TRBD1. The CDR3 is 15 amino acids. The V gene end was trimmed by 0 bases and the J gene end by 0 bases; junction bases not matched to a gene: 0. CDR1 SGHRS and CDR2 YFSETQ come from the germline V gene. CDR3 amino acids: CASSLGDRSTDTQYF. The CDR3 DNA is TGCGCCAGCAGCTTGGGGGACAGGAGCACAGATACGCAGTATTTT.